These T cell receptor beta chains were read from a single sample in a study of sequential checkpoint blockade in melanoma. Sequencing used immunoSEQ multiplex PCR; TCRdb keeps in-frame clones, though not all of them. The data show thousands of clones, approximately 22% seen once. The material sequenced was tumor tissue (inferred from file names), taken from a patient given nivolumab and ipilimumab in sequence. The source of these receptors is a human donor with melanoma. Both conserved end residues are part of each CDR3.

TRBV11-3	TRBJ2-2	CASSPRRGGPNTGELFF
TRBV11-3	TRBJ2-7	CASSPKTRGYEQYF
TRBV9	TRBJ2-2	CASSVVHGELFF
TRBV19	TRBJ2-5	CASTLLVLEGDQYF
TRBV5-1	TRBJ1-6	CASSSQGAGNSPLHF
TRBV29-1	TRBJ1-2	CSVAGSWDGYTF
TRBV11-3	TRBJ1-6	CASSLLGSYNSPLHF
TRBV11-3	TRBJ2-2	CASSLIVNTGELFF
TRBV11-3	TRBJ2-7	CASSLVPGAYEQYF
TRBV6-8	TRBJ1-1	CASSYEEGFNTEAFF
TRBV30	TRBJ2-1	CACFGWASGYNEQFF
TRBV30	TRBJ2-7	CAWSVGLAGTEQYF
TRBV5-1	TRBJ2-2	CASSLGRVDTGELFF
TRBV23-1	TRBJ1-1	CASSSWDSLEAFF
TRBV11-3	TRBJ1-5	CASSLFGGTGSNQPQHF
TRBV29-1	TRBJ1-5	CSVAATDPGKPQHF